This T cell receptor (beta chain) derives from a study of PD-1 blockade in mismatch repair-deficient tumors. Overall study: Patients had 12 mismatch repair-deficient cancer types, all previously treated and progressing.

Every patient had mismatch repair deficiency by PCR or immunohistochemistry. Notes on this clone: What it recognizes is unknown.

The junction had 7 bases not matched to a gene; V was cut back by 6 bases and J by 4 bases. The germline gives CDR1 LNHDA, CDR2 SQIVND (reference sequence). This CDR3 has 15 amino acids. Study findings and constraints: Tumor-resident clones, often absent from pretreatment blood, expanded after pembrolizumab and then contracted.

The table came from immunoSEQ multiplex PCR; TCRdb's copy has only in-frame clones and leaves some out. The repertoire includes roughly 16,000 clones, about 86% of them detected once, and around 3.3% sits in the top ten. The sequences come from PBMCs, collected 4 weeks after starting pembrolizumab. V and J are TRBV19 and TRBJ1-3, with 9 bases aligning to TRBD1. The TCR originated in an adult with mismatch repair-deficient cancer. In nucleotides, the CDR3 is TGTGCCAGTAGCCCACAGGGGGCGGGGGGAAACACCATATATTTT. Translated: CASSPQGAGGNTIYF.